These T cell receptor beta chains were read from a single sample in a study of OX40 agonist ivuxolimab in advanced cancers. Method: immunoSEQ multiplex PCR; TCRdb's copy keeps in-frame clones and lacks some. The sample includes tens of thousands of clones, roughly 90% of them seen just once. The source was CD4+ or CD8+ T cells sorted from blood, collected in a trial of the OX40 agonist ivuxolimab. These receptors originate from an adult with an advanced solid tumor such as melanoma, head and neck, liver or kidney cancer. Each CDR3 is given with its conserved first and last residue. The D gene is left open where the match is weak. Size values are once, few and many counts, or a class for expanded clones, and some rows have none.

v_gene,j_gene,abundance,d_gene,CDR3nt,CDR3aa
TRBV9,TRBJ1-1,NA,NA,TGTGCCAGCAGCGTAGAGGGGGGGAACACTGAAGCTTTCTTT,CASSVEGGNTEAFF
TRBV9,TRBJ2-1,NA,TRBD2,TGTGCCAGCAGCGTAGGTTCTAGCGGGCACGTAGGGCAGTTCTTC,CASSVGSSGHVGQFF
TRBV5-8,TRBJ2-7,NA,TRBD1,TGTGCCAGCAGCTCGGGAACAGGGGGTTTCATAAACGAGCAGTACTTC,CASSSGTGGFINEQYF
TRBV5-1,TRBJ2-5,once,TRBD2,TGCGCCAGCAGCTTCGGGGCTAGCGGGGGTGGCGAGACCCAGTACTTC,CASSFGASGGGETQYF
TRBV6-5,TRBJ1-6,NA,NA,TGTGCCAGCAGTTACCGGGAGGGGAGTTCACCCCTCCACTTT,CASSYREGSSPLHF
TRBV7-9,TRBJ2-7,NA,NA,TGTGCCAGCAGCCCCTCTCTCGGCGGCCAGGGCTACGAGCAGTACTTC,CASSPSLGGQGYEQYF
TRBV27,TRBJ1-5,NA,NA,TGTGCCAGCAGCCTCTTAAAGGGGCCCCAGCATTTT,CASSLLKGPQHF
TRBV27,TRBJ2-1,NA,NA,TGTGCCAGCAATCCGGGTTCCAACTACAATGAGCAGTTCTTC,CASNPGSNYNEQFF
TRBV13,TRBJ1-2,NA,NA,TGTGCCAGCAGCTTAGGGCGGAGCTATGGCTACACCTTC,CASSLGRSYGYTF
TRBV4-1,TRBJ2-2,NA,TRBD2,TGCGCCAGCAGCCAAGATGAGAGCGGGGGGGGCCCCGGGGAGCTGTTTTTT,CASSQDESGGGPGELFF
TRBV30,TRBJ1-2,NA,NA,TGTGCCTGGAGTTTGGGGGGGTATGGCTACACCTTC,CAWSLGGYGYTF
TRBV9,TRBJ2-1,NA,NA,TGTGCCAGCAGCGTATGGAGGGGAGTCGGGAATGAGCAGTTCTTC,CASSVWRGVGNEQFF
TRBV4-2,TRBJ2-1,once,NA,TGTGCCAGCAGCCAAGGCGGGGAGTACAATGAGCAGTTCTTC,CASSQGGEYNEQFF
TRBV7-2,TRBJ2-3,NA,NA,TGTGCCAGCAGCTTAGACAGGGAATCCCTGTTGCTCACAGATACGCAGTATTTT,CASSLDRESLLLTDTQYF
TRBV27,TRBJ1-4,NA,NA,TGTGCCAGCAGTCTGAGGGTGCGGGGCGGTGAAAAACTGTTTTTT,CASSLRVRGGEKLFF
TRBV2,TRBJ1-6,NA,TRBD1,TGTGCCAGCACAGACAGGGGGAACTCACCCCTCCACTTT,CASTDRGNSPLHF
TRBV4-2,TRBJ2-2,NA,NA,TGTGCCAGCAGAGCCGGCAGGGCCACCGGGGAGCTGTTTTTT,CASRAGRATGELFF
TRBV27,TRBJ2-7,NA,NA,TGTGCCAGCAGTCAGGCTAGGGGCGAGCAGTACTTC,CASSQARGEQYF
TRBV6-1,TRBJ1-1,once,NA,TGTGCCAGCAGTGATGGGGCTTACACTGAAGCTTTCTTT,CASSDGAYTEAFF
TRBV7-5,TRBJ2-7,NA,NA,TGTGCCAGCAGCTTACCCCCGGGACAGGGGGACTACGAGCAGTACTTC,CASSLPPGQGDYEQYF
TRBV2,TRBJ2-1,NA,TRBD2,TGTGCCAGCAGTGAACTAGCGGGGGGGTTCAATGAGCAGTTCTTC,CASSELAGGFNEQFF
TRBV6-5,TRBJ1-1,NA,NA,TGTGCCAGCAGTTACTCCTCGGGGGCCACTGAAGCTTTCTTT,CASSYSSGATEAFF
TRBV5-1,TRBJ2-2,NA,TRBD1,TGCGCCAGCAGCTGGAAAAGACAGGGTAACACCGGGGAGCTGTTTTTT,CASSWKRQGNTGELFF
TRBV5-1,TRBJ1-1,NA,NA,TGCGCCAGCAGCGCCACAGACCTCAACACTGAAGCTTTCTTT,CASSATDLNTEAFF
TRBV4-2,TRBJ2-1,NA,NA,TGTGCCAGCAGCCTGGGGGTTGGTTCACGCTACAATGAGCAGTTCTTC,CASSLGVGSRYNEQFF
TRBV6-1,TRBJ2-3,NA,TRBD2,TGTGCCAGCAGTGCTAGCGGGGGGTCAGATACGCAGTATTTT,CASSASGGSDTQYF
TRBV6-5,TRBJ2-1,NA,TRBD2,TGTGCCAGCAGGCCTTGGGGGGGGGAGCAGTTCTTC,CASRPWGGEQFF
TRBV21-1,TRBJ1-5,NA,NA,TGTGCCAGCACCTCCCCGGGGGGTGGGAATCAGCCCCAGCATTTT,CASTSPGGGNQPQHF
TRBV9,TRBJ2-7,NA,NA,TGTGCCAGCAGCGTAGGGGGATGGAGCTCCTACGAGCAGTACTTC,CASSVGGWSSYEQYF
TRBV27,TRBJ2-3,NA,TRBD2,TGTGCCAGCAGTTTAGGGACTAGCGACGTAGATACGCAGTATTTT,CASSLGTSDVDTQYF
TRBV7-8,TRBJ1-1,NA,TRBD1,TGTGCCAGCAGCTTAGGTCGGACAGGTGGCACTGAAGCTTTCTTT,CASSLGRTGGTEAFF
TRBV7-9,TRBJ1-5,few,NA,TGTGCCAGCAGCTTAGCGTGGGGCCACAATCAGCCCCAGCATTTT,CASSLAWGHNQPQHF
TRBV7-8,TRBJ1-1,NA,NA,TGTGCCAGCAGCCCAACAGCTGTGAACACTGAAGCTTTCTTT,CASSPTAVNTEAFF